Shown below are 26 T cell receptor beta chains from a single sample sequenced in a study of blood T cell repertoires in COVID-19. Sequencing used immunoSEQ multiplex PCR; TCRdb keeps in-frame clones, though not all of them. This sample has around 130,000 clones; approximately 90% occur once, and the top ten carry about 27%. Sequencing used peripheral blood. These receptors originate from a man between 65 and 85 years old with active or convalescent COVID-19.

The sample holds one count of this clone. The chain employs TRBV19 and TRBJ2-5; TRBD1 is a possible D gene (6 bases). The germline V gene encodes CDR1 LNHDA and CDR2 SQIVND (reference sequence). The CDR3 runs to 12 residues. Trimming pared 9 bases from V and 5 bases from J, leaving 13 bases between. This chain's CDR3 is CASWTVGETQYF. The CDR3 DNA follows: TGTGCCAGCTGGACAGTAGGGGAGACCCAGTACTTC.

The rearrangement links TRBV12-3 or TRBV12-4 to TRBJ1-2, with D uncertain. The V gene lost 5 bases and the J gene lost 7 bases, with 8 bases spanning the gap. This CDR3 region has 11 residues. CDR3 region: CASSHSGGYTF. CDR3 nucleotide sequence: TGTGCCAGCAGTCACAGTGGTGGCTACACCTTC.

The J gene is TRBJ1-3, the V gene TRBV28; no reliable D call. The CDR3 runs 13 residues. Trimming cost V 8 bases and J 4 bases, with 12 bases left between them. Germline loops: CDR1 MDHEN, CDR2 SYDVKM. CDR3 residues: CASLDRPGNTIYF. DNA for the CDR3: TGTGCCAGCCTAGACCGACCAGGAAACACCATATATTTT.

The V gene is TRBV6-5, the J gene TRBJ1-5; D is unclear. V was cut by 8 bases and J by 4 bases, with 15 bases left in between. Germline assignment: CDR1 MNHEY and CDR2 SVGAGI. CDR3 size: 14 residues. Written as DNA, the CDR3 is TGTGCCAGCTCTGCGGGCCGAGGAAATCAGCCCCAGCATTTT. Translated: CASSAGRGNQPQHF.

The V and J genes are TRBV5-1 and TRBJ2-1; no clear D gene. V gave up 1 base and J gave up 0 bases, with 8 bases separating them. In germline, CDR1 is SGHRS, CDR2 YFSETQ. The CDR3 loop spans 15 amino acids. The CDR3 spells CASSLTLSSYNEQFF. The CDR3 DNA sequence: TGCGCCAGCAGCTTGACACTAAGCTCCTACAATGAGCAGTTCTTC.

The chain is built from TRBV2 and TRBJ1-5, with unresolved D. The CDR3 sequence is 14 residues long. Trimming stripped 6 bases from V and 3 bases from J, with 12 bases between. Germline V gene data show CDR1 as SNHLY and CDR2 as FYNNEI. DNA of the CDR3: TGTGCCAGCAGGGAGGGCCTAAACAATCAGCCCCAGCATTTT. This translates into CASREGLNNQPQHF.

This chain links TRBV28 with TRBJ2-1; 8 bases map to TRBD1. Germline assignment: CDR1 MDHEN and CDR2 SYDVKM. Germline trimming cut 4 bases from V and 0 bases from J; bases unmatched to any gene: 11. This CDR3 is built from 18 residues. The CDR3 bases are TGTGCCAGCAGTTCACAGGGGGTGCTTATGAGCTCCTACAATGAGCAGTTCTTC. Its protein is CASSSQGVLMSSYNEQFF.

The chain couples TRBV11-3 to TRBJ2-1; D call uncertain. This CDR3 spans 19 amino acids. Trimming shortened V by 0 bases and J by 2 bases, and 20 bases separated the two germline ends. Per germline, CDR1 SGHNT and CDR2 YENEEA. This chain's CDR3 is CASSLEGELAILAYNEQFF. The CDR3 nucleotides are TGTGCCAGCAGCTTAGAGGGCGAACTCGCCATTTTAGCCTACAATGAGCAGTTCTTC.

This chain links TRBV2 with TRBJ1-2; TRBD1 matches 7 bases. The CDR3 runs to 18 residues. CDR1 is SNHLY and CDR2 is FYNNEI in the germline V gene. The trim removed 5 bases at V and 12 bases at J, leaving 27 bases unmatched. As DNA, the CDR3 is TGTGCCAGCAGTCACCCCCGGACAGGAAACTTCCTGGGTAGGGTGGACACCTTC. It is translated as CASSHPRTGNFLGRVDTF.

This chain connects TRBV29-1 to TRBJ2-7, with 10 bases identical to TRBD1. Germline values: CDR1 SQVTM, CDR2 ANQGSEA. The V segment lost 4 bases and the J segment 1 base; nucleotides outside the gene matches: 10. The length of the CDR3 is 16 residues. The CDR3 is CSVGLGTGVQSYEQYF. CDR3 nucleotides: TGCAGCGTTGGTCTCGGGACAGGGGTTCAATCCTACGAGCAGTACTTC.

The chain couples TRBV28 to TRBJ2-7; 7 positions agree with TRBD2. Unmatched junction bases numbered 11, after V lost 7 bases and J lost 5 bases. CDR1 MDHEN and CDR2 SYDVKM come from the germline V gene. The CDR3 has 14 residues. The CDR3 coding sequence is TGTGCCAGCACTAACGGGGAGGGTTGGAACGAGCAGTACTTC. Protein product: CASTNGEGWNEQYF.

The chain links TRBV27 to TRBJ1-2, with D possibly TRBD1 on 5 matching bases. Trimming took 6 bases from V and 5 from J, leaving 10 bases between them. This CDR3 region has 12 residues. Per the germline V gene, CDR1 is MNHEY and CDR2 is SMNVEV (reference sequence). The CDR3 sequence: CASRQGLYGYTF. The DNA of the CDR3 is TGTGCCAGCAGGCAGGGTTTGTATGGCTACACCTTC.

V gene TRBV6-5 combines with J gene TRBJ2-1; 9 nucleotides agree with TRBD2. This CDR3 region has 15 residues. The ends lost 2 bases at V and 4 bases at J; junction bases unmatched: 3. Germline CDR1 and CDR2: MNHEY and SVGAGI. CDR3 loop: CASSYVAGAYNEQFF. In DNA, the CDR3 is TGTGCCAGCAGTTACGTAGCGGGGGCTTACAATGAGCAGTTCTTC.

DNA of the CDR3: TGTGCCACCAGTTCTCAGGGTGCCTCTGGGGCCAACGTCCTGACTTTC. It specifies CATSSQGASGANVLTF. V and J are TRBV24-1 and TRBJ2-6, with D tentatively TRBD1 (5 bases). Trimming took 6 bases from V and 0 from J, leaving 11 bases between them. In germline, CDR1 is KGHDR, CDR2 SFDVKD. The CDR3 is 16 residues long.

The rearrangement uses TRBV4-1 and TRBJ2-1; 12 positions agree with TRBD2. There are 16 residues in the CDR3. J lost 5 bases, V lost 4 bases, and 6 bases had no gene match. Germline lookup yields CDR1 MGHRA and CDR2 YSYEKL. The CDR3 sequence: CASSLWTSGDNNEQFF. In DNA form, the CDR3 reads TGCGCCAGCAGCCTATGGACTAGCGGGGACAACAATGAGCAGTTCTTC.

The V and J genes are TRBV11-2 and TRBJ2-7; 12 bases are a match to TRBD2. V was clipped by 1 base and J by 4 bases; unmatched bases: 11. CDR1 and CDR2 (germline): SGHAT, FQNNGV. The CDR3 extends over 18 amino acids. The chain's CDR3 is CASSLAGLAGTGAYEQYF. The CDR3 nucleotides are TGTGCCAGCAGCTTAGCTGGACTAGCGGGAACGGGGGCGTACGAGCAGTACTTC. Combining the CDR3 with reference TRBV11-2 and TRBJ2-7 gives the whole variable domain EAGVAQSPRYKIIEKRQSVAFWCNPISGHATLYWYQQILGQGPKLLIQFQNNGVVDDSQLPKDRFSAERLKGVDSTLKIQPAKLEDSAVYLCASSLAGLAGTGAYEQYFGPGTRLTVT.

Here the CDR3 reads CACDRLAGGELFF. The CDR3 DNA follows: TGTGCCTGTGACAGACTAGCGGGAGGGGAGCTGTTTTTT. The rearrangement joins TRBV30 to TRBJ2-2; 11 bases line up with TRBD2. Trimming cost V 6 bases and J 8 bases; bases outside gene matches: 5. This CDR3 region has 13 residues. Germline V CDR1 and CDR2: GTSNPN, SVGIG (reference sequence).

This chain joins TRBV28 and TRBJ1-4; TRBD1 agrees at 9 bases. The germline gives CDR1 MDHEN, CDR2 SYDVKM. V shed 6 bases and J 6 bases; nucleotides not matched to a gene: 5. CDR3 length: 14 residues. The CDR3 sequence: CASRGQGLDEKLFF. CDR3 DNA sequence: TGTGCCAGCAGAGGACAGGGGCTTGATGAAAAACTGTTTTTT.

The chain uses TRBV5-1 and TRBJ2-7, with D perhaps TRBD1 (6 bases). This CDR3 region has 13 residues. Trimming stripped 0 bases from V and 3 bases from J, with 7 bases between. Germline lookup yields CDR1 SGHRS and CDR2 YFSETQ. The CDR3 DNA sequence: TGCGCCAGCAGCTTGGGAGGGGGCTACGAGCAGTACTTC. Translated: CASSLGGGYEQYF.

This chain links TRBV27 with TRBJ2-3; TRBD1 agrees at 9 bases. Per germline, CDR1 MNHEY and CDR2 SMNVEV (reference sequence). V shed 7 bases and J 4 bases; nucleotides not matched to a gene: 3. This CDR3 is 13 amino acids long. CDR3: CASIGQGSDTQYF. The CDR3 DNA reads TGTGCCAGCATCGGACAGGGGTCAGATACGCAGTATTTT.

J is TRBJ1-6 and V is TRBV12-3 or TRBV12-4; TRBD1 aligns across 8 bases. This CDR3 spans 13 amino acids. V lost 4 bases, J lost 11 bases, and 4 bases stayed unmatched. The CDR3, as DNA: TGTGCCAGCAGTTCCCACAGGGGGGCACCCCTCCACTTT. Amino acid sequence: CASSSHRGAPLHF.

The chain links TRBV25-1 to TRBJ1-3; D remains ambiguous. This CDR3 comprises 15 residues. The germline V and J ends were trimmed by 2 bases and 0 bases, with 8 bases remaining between them. Germline V CDR1 and CDR2: MGHDK, SYGVNS. The CDR3 spells CASSETELSGNTIYF. The CDR3 bases are TGTGCCAGCAGTGAAACAGAACTCTCTGGAAACACCATATATTTT.

This chain uses TRBV15 with TRBJ1-1, with no clear D. This CDR3 is 13 amino acids long. The germline V gene encodes CDR1 LNHNV and CDR2 YYDKDF (reference sequence). Trimming cost V 4 bases and J 5 bases, with 11 bases left between them. The CDR3 sequence is CATSTTGGTEAFF. The CDR3 region has the DNA TGTGCCACCAGCACCACGGGAGGAACTGAAGCTTTCTTT.

The chain uses TRBV27 and TRBJ2-7; TRBD2 agrees at 13 bases. CDR3 length: 14 residues. Germline V gene sequence: CDR1 MNHEY, CDR2 SMNVEV (reference sequence). J was trimmed by 3 bases and V by 7 bases; bases with no gene match: 3. CDR3 sequence: CASKGTSGNYEQYF. Here the CDR3 DNA reads TGTGCCAGCAAGGGGACTAGCGGGAACTACGAGCAGTACTTC.

The chain joins TRBV7-2 to TRBJ1-1; D gene uncertain. This CDR3 has 14 residues. Germline CDR1 and CDR2: SGHTA and FQGNSA. Trimming took 1 base from V and 11 from J, leaving 17 bases between them. The CDR3 reads CASSLGGSGPSAFF. CDR3 coding DNA: TGTGCCAGCAGCTTAGGTGGCAGTGGGCCGTCGGCTTTCTTT.

The chain combines TRBV19 with TRBJ2-6; 10 bases agree with TRBD2. J gave up 0 bases and V 8 bases, and 4 bases lay outside the gene matches. Germline V gene lookup returns CDR1 LNHDA and CDR2 SQIVND (reference sequence). There are 16 residues in the CDR3. The CDR3 DNA sequence: TGTGCCAGTTGCTTAGCGGGGGGCTCTGGGGCCAACGTCCTGACTTTC. It codes for CASCLAGGSGANVLTF.